This T cell receptor beta chain was sequenced in a study of T cell clonality in common variable immunodeficiency. This clone was observed many times. The DNA ends 3 residues before the CDR3 does, and the rest of the CDR3 is filled in from the germline J gene. V gave up 8 bases and J gave up 7 bases; unmatched junction bases: 13. Germline CDR1 SGHVS, CDR2 FQNEAQ. The CDR3 spans 15 residues. Some clones are missing from TCRdb's copy, which holds only in-frame ones; the method was immunoSEQ multiplex PCR. The sample includes about 32,000 clones, none of them occurring once. The sequence was collected from a person aged 18 to 69 in good health. The chain carries TRBV7-8 and TRBJ2-1, with 8 bases lining up with TRBD2. Input material: peripheral blood mononuclear cells. CDR3 bases read: TGTGCCAGCGGTCGACTAGCGAGGCGGTGGAATGAG. Its translation: CASGRLARRWNE. From start to end, the CDR3 is CASGRLARRWNEQFF.